These 10 T cell receptor beta chains share one sample of origin, sequenced in a study of blood T cell repertoires in COVID-19. Here immunoSEQ multiplex PCR was the method, and the copy in TCRdb shows in-frame clones only, minus some. The sample carries some 250,000 clones, 88% recorded once. Sequenced input: peripheral blood. All receptors derive from a woman between 35 and 50 years old who had recovered from COVID-19.

The chain combines TRBV19 with TRBJ1-2, with 12 bases identical to TRBD1. CDR1 is LNHDA, CDR2 SQIVND, per germline (reference sequence). J was trimmed by 4 bases and V by 5 bases; bases with no gene match: 11. The CDR3 spans 17 residues. CDR3 amino acids: CASSPAGTGGAVYGYTF. CDR3 DNA: TGTGCCAGTAGTCCAGCCGGGACAGGGGGCGCCGTCTATGGCTACACCTTC.

The V gene is TRBV10-3, the J gene TRBJ2-7; D is perhaps TRBD2 (5 bases). CDR3 length: 14 amino acids. V was clipped by 7 bases and J by 5 bases, with 18 bases between them. Germline V lookup: CDR1 ENHRY, CDR2 SYGVKD. CDR3 coding DNA: TGTGCCATCAAGGTTGGCCAAGGGAGTAACGAGCAGTACTTC. This sequence encodes CAIKVGQGSNEQYF.

This sequence joins TRBV5-1 and TRBJ1-1, with D possibly matching TRBD1 (5 bases). V dropped 4 bases and J dropped 7 bases, with 17 bases sitting between them. CDR3 size: 14 residues. Per germline, CDR1 SGHRS and CDR2 YFSETQ. CDR3: CASSLLDGRDEAFF. CDR3 nucleotide sequence: TGCGCCAGCAGCCTGTTGGACGGCAGGGATGAAGCTTTCTTT.

The chain couples TRBV4-1 to TRBJ1-1, with D hard to call. V was cut by 8 bases and J by 6 bases, with 22 bases left in between. Germline CDR1 reads MGHRA; CDR2 reads YSYEKL. The length of the CDR3 is 15 residues. Here the CDR3 reads CASWAVSGSPPEAFF. The CDR3, as DNA: TGCGCCAGCTGGGCCGTCTCAGGTTCCCCACCTGAAGCTTTCTTT.

The chain carries TRBV7-9 and TRBJ2-7; 11 bases map to TRBD2. V dropped 1 base and J dropped 4; count of bases not matched to a gene: 9. The CDR3 is 17 amino acids. CDR1 SEHNR and CDR2 FQNEAQ come from the germline V gene (reference sequence). CDR3 in DNA: TGTGCCAGCAGCTTAGGGCTAGCGGGAGGCCGCTCTTACGAGCAGTACTTC. Translating it yields CASSLGLAGGRSYEQYF.

The chain has TRBV21-1 and TRBJ2-7; the table calls TRBD2, which could not be checked here. TRBV21-1 is a listed pseudogene. CDR3 length equals 21 residues. Here the CDR3 reads CASSKAGMAGGASGPYYEQYV. The CDR3 DNA follows: TGTGCCAGCAGCAAAGCTGGTATGGCAGGGGGGGCTAGCGGGCCATACTACGAGCAGTACGTC.

This CDR3 is CASSPRGLVQYEQYF. CDR3 DNA sequence: TGTGCCAGCAGCCCGCGGGGGTTGGTTCAATACGAGCAGTACTTC. This rearrangement joins TRBV27 to TRBJ2-7; 7 bases line up with TRBD2. V was pared by 6 bases and J by 4 bases, with 12 bases of the junction left unmatched. The CDR3 extends over 15 amino acids. CDR1 is MNHEY and CDR2 is SMNVEV in the germline V gene (reference sequence).

The rearrangement links TRBV5-1 to TRBJ1-1; D is undetermined. CDR3 length equals 15 residues. Germline V gene lookup returns CDR1 SGHRS and CDR2 YFSETQ. Trimming shortened V by 0 bases and J by 0 bases, and 9 bases separated the two germline ends. CDR3 in DNA: TGCGCCAGCAGCTTGGGTGACACCGTGAACACTGAAGCTTTCTTT. It is translated as CASSLGDTVNTEAFF.

The V call is TRBV5-1, the J call TRBJ2-1, with 10 bases identical to TRBD2. This CDR3 is 21 amino acids long. The germline gives CDR1 SGHRS, CDR2 YFSETQ. The J segment lost 1 base and the V segment lost 5 bases, leaving 21 bases of the junction unmatched. This chain's CDR3 is CASRPWTKRGQAGGSYNEQFF. The CDR3 region has the DNA TGCGCCAGCAGACCTTGGACCAAGCGGGGGCAAGCGGGAGGGTCCTACAATGAGCAGTTCTTC.

The genes are TRBV19 and TRBJ2-3, with 9 positions matching TRBD2. V was clipped by 5 bases and J by 3 bases; unmatched bases: 6. Germline CDR1 reads LNHDA; CDR2 reads SQIVND (reference sequence). This CDR3 region has 15 residues. The CDR3 region has the DNA TGTGCCAGTAGTGGCGGGAGGGCCGGAACAGATACGCAGTATTTT. Protein: CASSGGRAGTDTQYF.